A single sample is the source of the 9 T cell receptor beta chains below, sequenced in a study of T cell changes during pregnancy in multiple sclerosis. The repertoire was sequenced with immunoSEQ multiplex PCR; TCRdb's copy has only in-frame clones and lacks some. The table lists roughly 89,000 clones, approximately 95% of them singletons. The sequencing used peripheral blood, collected after pregnancy. The receptor source for this set is a female donor in good health, enrolled as a control in a pregnancy study.

The chain is built from TRBV30 and TRBJ1-5; D possibly corresponds to TRBD1 (6 bases). Trimming took off 2 bases at V and 4 bases at J, with 9 bases between the two ends. CDR1 is GTSNPN, CDR2 SVGIG, per germline (reference sequence). This CDR3 contains 13 residues. The CDR3 spells CAWSTGQNQPQHF. The CDR3 region has the DNA TGTGCCTGGAGTACAGGACAGAATCAGCCCCAGCATTTT.

Notes on this clone: The same CDR3 also results from other DNA sequences found in this sample. The genes are TRBV5-1 and TRBJ2-2; TRBD1 agrees at 7 bases. CDR1 is SGHRS and CDR2 is YFSETQ in the germline V gene. The CDR3 loop spans 15 amino acids. The trim removed 4 bases at V and 0 bases at J, leaving 3 bases unmatched. The CDR3 spells CASSPGTANTGELFF. DNA of the CDR3: TGCGCCAGCAGCCCCGGGACAGCGAACACCGGGGAGCTGTTTTTT.

This sequence joins TRBV6-6 and TRBJ2-7, with a weak D call TRBD1 (6 bases). The CDR3 sequence is 14 residues long. Trimming removed 5 bases from V and 4 bases from J, with 15 bases in between. The germline gives CDR1 MNHNY, CDR2 SVGAGI (reference sequence). The CDR3 DNA reads as TGTGCCAGCAGTAAACAGGGTACGGTATACGAGCAGTACTTC. This translates into CASSKQGTVYEQYF.

The chain links TRBV4-2 to TRBJ2-3; 7 nucleotides align to TRBD2. Germline V gene data show CDR1 as LGHNA and CDR2 as YNFKEQ. CDR3 size: 16 residues. The V segment lost 0 bases and the J segment 4 bases; nucleotides outside the gene matches: 7. The CDR3 DNA reads as TGTGCCAGCAGCCAAGATCCCTGGGGGGGGGCAGATACGCAGTATTTT. Translated: CASSQDPWGGADTQYF.

The chain combines TRBV2 with TRBJ2-3, with 7 bases fitting TRBD1. Germline V gene sequence: CDR1 SNHLY, CDR2 FYNNEI. The V gene end was trimmed by 1 base and the J gene end by 2 bases; junction bases not matched to a gene: 9. The CDR3 spans 17 residues. In DNA form, the CDR3 reads TGTGCCAGCAGTGAAGTGGGGCAGGGGGTGCTCACAGATACGCAGTATTTT. Its translation: CASSEVGQGVLTDTQYF.

This chain links TRBV7-6 with TRBJ2-7; possible D gene TRBD2, 5 bases. CDR3 length equals 14 residues. Looked up from germline, CDR1 is SGHVS and CDR2 is FNYEAQ. V was cut by 5 bases and J by 6 bases, with 17 bases left in between. The CDR3 nucleotides read TGTGCCAGCAGCACGGATGGGAGCGTGGCCGAGCAGTACTTC. It specifies CASSTDGSVAEQYF.

As DNA, the CDR3 is TGTGCCAGCAGCTTAGACTTGTCCTACAATGAGCAGTTCTTC. Its protein product is CASSLDLSYNEQFF. V gene TRBV7-8 combines with J gene TRBJ2-1; no firm D call. Trimming shortened V by 1 base and J by 1 base, and 5 bases separated the two germline ends. The CDR3 length is 14 residues. Germline V CDR1 and CDR2: SGHVS, FQNEAQ.

This chain connects TRBV2 to TRBJ1-2; D may be TRBD1 (6 bases). The V gene's germline CDR1 is SNHLY and CDR2 FYNNEI. The V and J ends lost 6 bases and 5 bases respectively, with 13 bases between them. This CDR3 contains 13 residues. The CDR3 nucleotides read TGTGCCAGCAGGGGCAGGGGCTCTTATGGCTACACCTTC. Its protein is CASRGRGSYGYTF.

V usage is TRBV6-6 and J usage is TRBJ2-1; 10 bases match TRBD2. The V segment lost 0 bases and the J segment 10 bases; nucleotides outside the gene matches: 0. CDR3 length equals 13 residues. From germline, CDR1 is MNHNY and CDR2 SVGAGI (reference sequence). The CDR3 region has the DNA TGTGCCAGCAGTTACTCGACTAGCGGGGAGCAGTTCTTC. Translated, it gives CASSYSTSGEQFF.